This T cell receptor (beta chain) stems from a study of blood T cell repertoires in COVID-19 (dated by TCRdb to about 2020). For context, the study as a whole: Samples covering the acute and convalescent phases of COVID-19 were provided by collaborators in the United States, Italy and Spain. The repertoires were released in a freely available public database intended as a resource for research on the immune response to SARS-CoV-2. A de-identified subject ID, COVID-19 status, age in years and sex were almost always included in the sample metadata. Where available, HLA class I and class II types were obtained from metadata supplied by the sample provider rather than from assay-based typing. The dataset comprised deeply sampled blood TCRbeta repertoires from subjects exposed to, actively infected with, or recovered from COVID-19. Samples were obtained from the ongoing ImmuneRACE study (first 160 participants) and from over a thousand subjects provided by 6 global collaborators. The prospective study material was composed of cDNA or gDNA derived from T cells, B-cell-depleted T cells, or PBMCs.

The CDR3 starts with the cysteine, ends with the phenylalanine, and has 14 residues. Only the CDR3 portion is preserved as DNA: 42 bases, with reading frame beginning at the first base. The trim is 2 bases for V and 4 bases for J, with a gap of 9 bases between the germline ends. CDR1 and CDR2 are drawn from the germline V gene: LGHNA, YNFKEQ. TCRbeta CDR3 regions were amplified from genomic DNA using the immunoSEQ Assay, a bias-controlled multiplex PCR. Per the source publication's procedure: Within the assay, amplification of reference gene primers was used to estimate how many nucleated cells each sample contained. To quantify the absolute abundance of each unique TCRbeta CDR3 rearrangement, sequence reads were collapsed and filtered. Productive Simpson clonality was computed per sample as the square root of Simpson's diversity index over productive rearrangements. Held by TCRdb, this immuneACCESS table contains in-frame sequences only and omits some clones. Under half of the omission traces to an unresolved V gene where checked; the cause of the rest is unknown. The V and J calls and clone size were taken over from that table, and D and trimming were inferred from the DNA. This sample has approximately 230,000 clones in its table, and about 86% of those were observed once. The ten biggest clones cover about 8.9% of the sample.

Comments on this clone: The target of this receptor is not known. Base qualities are missing; no much larger clone stands one base away.

Points the paper makes about the study in general: The amount of clinical and demographic metadata varied by source and participant and was provided uncurated.

Each collaborating institution followed its own protocols to collect whole blood in K2EDTA tubes. For TCRbeta analysis, collaborators shipped samples in one of three forms: frozen whole blood, isolated PBMCs, or DNA extracted from either of those sample types. The specimen was peripheral blood. The receptor was derived from an older man with acute or convalescent COVID-19. The V and J genes are TRBV4-2 and TRBJ1-5; matching of 5 bases hints at TRBD1 as the D gene. The CDR3 corresponds to CASSQQGGNQPQHF. The nucleotide sequence is TGTGCCAGCAGCCAACAGGGTGGTAATCAGCCCCAGCATTTT.